This T cell receptor (beta chain) came from a study of shared clonotypes between healthy human individuals. The assay ran at deep level. The data were produced by immunoSEQ multiplex PCR, yet TCRdb's version contains in-frame clones alone and is incomplete. The sample consists of about 1.1 million clones, around three quarters of them appearing once. General study points: At large depth, rarefaction still showed sorted-subset sequencing to be incomplete.

As concerns this clone: Its specificity is not known.

This CDR3 comprises 12 residues. Germline V gives CDR1 GTSNPN, CDR2 SVGIG (reference sequence). V lost 5 bases, J lost 2 bases, and 10 bases lay in between. The chain carries TRBV30 and TRBJ2-7, with a weak D call TRBD2 (5 bases). What was sequenced was memory CD4+ T cells from PBMCs. Stated subset: CD45RA-negative fraction. This clonotype was sampled from a man aged 18 to 30 in good health. Some clones in this sample may be carry-over from other donors' samples. Written as DNA, the CDR3 is TGTGCCTGGGAAAGCGGCGCCTACGAGCAGTACTTC. Its translation: CAWESGAYEQYF.